What follows is one T cell receptor beta chain and its context. The antigen remains undetermined. The data are from a study of OX40 agonist ivuxolimab in advanced cancers. Study-wide background: Patient treatment consisted of intravenous ivuxolimab administration every 2 weeks at 0.01 to 10 mg/kg. Study-wide results and limits: Within 6 weeks, CD4+ and CD8+ blood T cells expanded clonally at 0.1 to 3.0 mg/kg.

Germline V gene data show CDR1 as MNHEY and CDR2 as SVGAGI. Germline trimming cut 6 bases from V and 2 bases from J; bases unmatched to any gene: 3. The CDR3 extends over 13 amino acids. The data were produced by immunoSEQ multiplex PCR, yet TCRdb's version contains in-frame clones alone and is incomplete. The sample records about 120,000 clones, more than 70% being singletons. The receptor comes from an adult with an advanced solid tumor such as melanoma, head and neck, liver or kidney cancer. The source was CD4+ or CD8+ T cells sorted from blood, collected in a trial of the OX40 agonist ivuxolimab. The chain employs TRBV6-5 and TRBJ1-2, with TRBD1 matching 7 bases. CDR3 sequence: CASRRGPNYGYTF. CDR3 in DNA: TGTGCCAGCAGGAGGGGGCCCAACTATGGCTACACCTTC.